Sequencing of this T cell receptor (beta chain) was carried out in a study of early T cells in non-severe SARS-CoV-2 infection. This clonotype came up many times. TCRdb analysed the 5' RACE reads with MiXCR anew, one entry per CDR3 protein. Of about 59,000 distinct CDR3 sequences in the sample, 10% to 15% were seen once. Trimming left V 5 bases short and J 2 bases short, with 13 bases between. The CDR3 totals 15 residues. CDR1 is SGHAT, CDR2 FQNNGV, per germline. V and J are TRBV11-2 and TRBJ1-3; a weak D match, TRBD1 (6 bases). The specimen sequenced was whole blood. The sequence was obtained from an adult who was a healthcare worker with PCR-confirmed SARS-CoV-2 infection or an uninfected control (not recorded which). CDR3 region: CASSLGGGTGNTIYF. The CDR3 DNA reads TGTGCCAGCAGCCTCGGCGGGGGCACTGGAAACACCATATATTTT.